The rows below give T cell receptor beta chains drawn from one sample of a study of blood T cell repertoires in COVID-19. Generated by immunoSEQ multiplex PCR, the TCRdb table keeps only in-frame clones and is missing some. The table has about 42,000 clones, about 88% seen once. Sample: peripheral blood. The receptors here all came from a human donor in a cohort sampled during active COVID-19. Both conserved end residues are part of each CDR3. The order of the fields is D gene, clone size, J gene, CDR3 length, V gene, CDR3 protein, CDR3 DNA. A D gene is named only where the DNA matches it firmly. Size is omitted from some rows. Given values are once, few, many or a class for expanded clones.

d_call: .
clone_size: .
j_call: TRBJ1-1
cdr3_length: 14
v_call: TRBV2
cdr3_aa: CASDPRGGNTEAFF
cdr3_nt: TGTGCCAGCGACCCCCGAGGGGGTAACACTGAAGCTTTCTTT

d_call: .
clone_size: .
j_call: TRBJ2-7
cdr3_length: 14
v_call: TRBV5-1
cdr3_aa: CASSLLGRAYEQYF
cdr3_nt: TGCGCCAGCAGCTTGTTGGGCAGGGCCTACGAGCAGTACTTC

d_call: .
clone_size: .
j_call: TRBJ2-3
cdr3_length: 15
v_call: TRBV5-5
cdr3_aa: CASSLGGTSTDTQYF
cdr3_nt: TGTGCCAGCAGCTTGGGCGGGACCTCCACAGATACGCAGTATTTT

d_call: TRBD1
clone_size: once
j_call: TRBJ2-7
cdr3_length: 14
v_call: TRBV5-5
cdr3_aa: CASRPGQGAGEQYF
cdr3_nt: TGTGCCAGCAGGCCGGGACAGGGGGCGGGGGAGCAGTACTTC

d_call: .
clone_size: once
j_call: TRBJ2-5
cdr3_length: 13
v_call: TRBV6-5
cdr3_aa: CASSSAPEVTQYF
cdr3_nt: TGTGCCAGCAGTTCCGCCCCCGAGGTGACCCAGTACTTC

d_call: .
clone_size: .
j_call: TRBJ2-7
cdr3_length: 15
v_call: TRBV5-4
cdr3_aa: CASSLDSTSSYEQYF
cdr3_nt: TGTGCCAGCAGCTTGGATTCCACTAGCTCCTACGAGCAGTACTTC

d_call: TRBD1
clone_size: .
j_call: TRBJ2-7
cdr3_length: 15
v_call: TRBV7-9
cdr3_aa: CASSSDRDSWYEQYF
cdr3_nt: TGTGCCAGCAGCTCGGACAGGGATTCATGGTACGAGCAGTACTTC

d_call: .
clone_size: once
j_call: TRBJ2-1
cdr3_length: 12
v_call: TRBV14
cdr3_aa: CASSQSLRVQFF
cdr3_nt: TGTGCCAGCAGCCAAAGTCTACGGGTGCAGTTCTTC

d_call: .
clone_size: .
j_call: TRBJ1-4
cdr3_length: 12
v_call: TRBV2
cdr3_aa: CASGAEDEKLFF
cdr3_nt: TGTGCCAGTGGGGCGGAAGATGAAAAACTGTTTTTT

d_call: TRBD1
clone_size: .
j_call: TRBJ2-7
cdr3_length: 16
v_call: TRBV11-2
cdr3_aa: CASSSSLQGRFYEQYF
cdr3_nt: TGTGCCAGCAGCTCGTCCCTACAGGGGCGGTTCTACGAGCAGTACTTC

d_call: TRBD1
clone_size: .
j_call: TRBJ2-2
cdr3_length: 15
v_call: TRBV7-9
cdr3_aa: CASSPTGGFTGELFF
cdr3_nt: TGTGCCAGCAGCCCTACAGGGGGCTTCACCGGGGAGCTGTTTTTT

d_call: .
clone_size: .
j_call: TRBJ2-3
cdr3_length: 12
v_call: TRBV30
cdr3_aa: CAWSVLSDTQYF
cdr3_nt: TGTGCCTGGAGCGTGTTGTCCGATACGCAGTATTTT

d_call: .
clone_size: .
j_call: TRBJ2-3
cdr3_length: 12
v_call: TRBV9
cdr3_aa: CASSSYTDTQYF
cdr3_nt: TGTGCCAGCAGCTCGTACACAGATACGCAGTATTTT

d_call: .
clone_size: .
j_call: TRBJ1-2
cdr3_length: 12
v_call: TRBV9
cdr3_aa: CASSGREDGYTF
cdr3_nt: TGTGCCAGCAGCGGACGGGAGGATGGCTACACCTTC

d_call: TRBD2
clone_size: .
j_call: TRBJ2-3
cdr3_length: 19
v_call: TRBV27
cdr3_aa: CASSLSAGASGGYTDTQYF
cdr3_nt: TGTGCCAGCAGTTTATCTGCGGGGGCTAGCGGGGGCTACACAGATACGCAGTATTTT

d_call: .
clone_size: .
j_call: TRBJ1-1
cdr3_length: 12
v_call: TRBV30
cdr3_aa: CAWSVGRTEAFF
cdr3_nt: TGTGCCTGGAGTGTGGGGCGCACTGAAGCTTTCTTT

d_call: TRBD1
clone_size: .
j_call: TRBJ1-1
cdr3_length: 14
v_call: TRBV2
cdr3_aa: CASSARQGNTEAFF
cdr3_nt: TGTGCCAGCAGTGCCAGACAGGGGAACACTGAAGCTTTCTTT

d_call: .
clone_size: .
j_call: TRBJ1-1
cdr3_length: 12
v_call: TRBV18
cdr3_aa: CASSPTQGEAFF
cdr3_nt: TGTGCCAGCTCACCAACCCAGGGGGAAGCTTTCTTT

d_call: .
clone_size: few
j_call: TRBJ1-2
cdr3_length: 12
v_call: TRBV6-5
cdr3_aa: CASRIGLGGYTF
cdr3_nt: TGTGCCAGCAGGATCGGACTGGGAGGCTACACCTTC

d_call: TRBD1
clone_size: once
j_call: TRBJ2-1
cdr3_length: 14
v_call: TRBV12-5
cdr3_aa: CASGLVGQTNEQFF
cdr3_nt: TGTGCTAGTGGTTTGGTGGGACAGACCAATGAGCAGTTCTTC

d_call: TRBD2
clone_size: .
j_call: TRBJ2-5
cdr3_length: 20
v_call: TRBV13
cdr3_aa: CASSSREGESGKVARETQYF
cdr3_nt: TGTGCCAGCAGCTCTAGGGAGGGTGAGAGCGGTAAGGTAGCTCGAGAGACCCAGTACTTC

d_call: TRBD2
clone_size: .
j_call: TRBJ2-3
cdr3_length: 14
v_call: TRBV5-1
cdr3_aa: CASSLGTRTDTQYF
cdr3_nt: TGCGCCAGCAGCTTGGGGACTAGAACAGATACGCAGTATTTT

d_call: .
clone_size: few
j_call: TRBJ2-7
cdr3_length: 13
v_call: TRBV12-3/TRBV12-4
cdr3_aa: CASSSPDSYEQYF
cdr3_nt: TGTGCCAGCAGTTCCCCCGACAGCTACGAGCAGTACTTC

d_call: .
clone_size: .
j_call: TRBJ1-2
cdr3_length: 14
v_call: TRBV27
cdr3_aa: CASSSVTVGYGYTF
cdr3_nt: TGTGCCAGCAGTTCTGTGACAGTGGGCTATGGCTACACCTTC

d_call: TRBD1
clone_size: .
j_call: TRBJ2-7
cdr3_length: 14
v_call: TRBV5-6
cdr3_aa: CASSRRQGPYEQYF
cdr3_nt: TGTGCCAGCAGCAGAAGACAGGGCCCCTACGAGCAGTACTTC

d_call: .
clone_size: .
j_call: TRBJ1-1
cdr3_length: 16
v_call: TRBV5-1
cdr3_aa: CASSLIPTDLNTEAFF
cdr3_nt: TGCGCCAGCAGCCTGATACCGACAGACCTGAACACTGAAGCTTTCTTT

d_call: TRBD1
clone_size: .
j_call: TRBJ2-1
cdr3_length: 14
v_call: TRBV12-5
cdr3_aa: CASGWGQGSGEQFF
cdr3_nt: TGTGCTAGTGGTTGGGGACAGGGATCGGGTGAGCAGTTCTTC

d_call: TRBD1
clone_size: .
j_call: TRBJ2-7
cdr3_length: 16
v_call: TRBV5-1
cdr3_aa: CASSLGFAGQGYEQYF
cdr3_nt: TGCGCCAGCAGCTTGGGTTTCGCGGGACAGGGTTACGAGCAGTACTTC

d_call: TRBD1
clone_size: .
j_call: TRBJ1-3
cdr3_length: 18
v_call: TRBV9
cdr3_aa: CASSGDGQGNSWGNTIYF
cdr3_nt: TGTGCCAGCAGCGGAGATGGACAGGGAAATTCGTGGGGAAACACCATATATTTT

d_call: .
clone_size: .
j_call: TRBJ2-1
cdr3_length: 16
v_call: TRBV21-1
cdr3_aa: CASSTSSGTSVNEQFF
cdr3_nt: TGTGCCAGCAGCACTTCGTCCGGGACTAGCGTCAATGAGCAGTTCTTC

d_call: TRBD1
clone_size: .
j_call: TRBJ2-3
cdr3_length: 17
v_call: TRBV5-1
cdr3_aa: CASSSGQGASNTDTQYF
cdr3_nt: TGCGCCAGCAGCTCCGGACAGGGGGCATCTAATACAGATACGCAGTATTTT

d_call: .
clone_size: .
j_call: TRBJ2-1
cdr3_length: 13
v_call: TRBV5-4
cdr3_aa: CASSLYGANEQFF
cdr3_nt: TGTGCCAGCAGCTTGTATGGGGCCAATGAGCAGTTCTTC